This TCR beta chain was identified in a study of blood T cell repertoires in COVID-19. Study details: From the United States, Italy and Spain came samples of acute and convalescent COVID-19. T cells, B-cell-depleted T cells, or PBMCs supplied cDNA or gDNA.

The authors' processing: Estimation of nucleated cell counts relied on the amplification of reference gene primers. TCRdb keeps only in-frame clones here, not all; method: immunoSEQ multiplex PCR. V and J calls and clone size are those listed in that table; D and trimming were worked out from the DNA. The sample contains about 150,000 clones, about four fifths of which appear only once. This clone appeared a few times. J was trimmed by 7 bases and V by 3 bases; bases with no gene match: 2. Looked up from germline, CDR1 is SGHRS and CDR2 is YFSETQ. The CDR3 has 13 amino acids. This clonotype originated in an elderly woman with acute or convalescent COVID-19. This chain uses TRBV5-1 with TRBJ1-5, with 9 bases lining up with TRBD1. Sequenced: peripheral blood. The DNA of the CDR3 is TGCGCCAGCAGCTCTGGACAGGGGCAGCCCCAGCATTTT. Its protein product is CASSSGQGQPQHF.